A selection of T cell receptor beta chains follows, all from one sample in a study of blood T cell repertoires in COVID-19. TCRdb's table, derived via immunoSEQ multiplex PCR, lists solely in-frame clones and lacks some. Of about 19,000 clones in the sample, 75% to 85% were seen once. Sequencing was done on a sample of peripheral blood. The receptors here all came from an elderly man with acute or convalescent COVID-19. CDR3s include the opening cysteine and the closing phenylalanine or tryptophan. A D gene is named only where the DNA matches it firmly. For some rows the clone size is stated as once, few or many, or as a class when expanded; others skip it.

clone_size	d_call	v_call	j_call	cdr3_nt	cdr3_aa
.	.	TRBV28	TRBJ2-7	TGTGCCAGCAGTTCAGCAGGGTTCGAGCAGTACTTC	CASSSAGFEQYF
.	.	TRBV6-6	TRBJ1-4	TGTGCCAGCAGTCTGGACTATAATGAAAAACTGTTTTTT	CASSLDYNEKLFF
once	TRBD1	TRBV7-2	TRBJ2-7	TGTGCCAGCAGCTACCGGACAGGGGGCAACTACGAGCAGTACTTC	CASSYRTGGNYEQYF
.	TRBD1	TRBV11-2	TRBJ1-4	TGTGCCAGCAGCCCGGGCGGGACAGTTATTTATTTT	CASSPGGTVIYF
.	.	TRBV7-2	TRBJ2-1	TGTGCCAGCAGCTTCCAACGGCGGGGTAACAATGAGCAGTTCTTC	CASSFQRRGNNEQFF
few	TRBD1	TRBV12-3/TRBV12-4	TRBJ1-4	TGTGCCAGCAGCAACAGGGGGGGCGAAAAACTGTTTTTT	CASSNRGGEKLFF
.	.	TRBV5-6	TRBJ1-2	TGTGCCAGCAGCTCAGGACAGCGTAACTATGGCTACACCTTC	CASSSGQRNYGYTF
.	TRBD2	TRBV4-1	TRBJ2-1	TGCGCCAGCAGCCAAGATGCGATAGCGGGGGGATACTACAATGAGCAGTTCTTC	CASSQDAIAGGYYNEQFF
.	.	TRBV9	TRBJ1-6	TGTGCCAGCAGCCCGAGGTTACAGGTTAATTCACCCCTCCACTTT	CASSPRLQVNSPLHF
.	.	TRBV11-2	TRBJ2-5	TGTGCCAGCAGCTTTGGGGGGGCTGAGACCCAGTACTTC	CASSFGGAETQYF
.	TRBD1	TRBV19	TRBJ1-2	TGTGCCAGTAGTATTCAGGGGGCCAACGGCTACACCTTC	CASSIQGANGYTF
.	.	TRBV19	TRBJ1-1	TGTGCCAGTAGTTCCCCCGATATAACTAACACTGAAGCTTTCTTT	CASSSPDITNTEAFF
.	.	TRBV2	TRBJ1-5	TGTGCCAGCTCAGCGACAGAACTTAGCAATCAGCCCCAGCATTTT	CASSATELSNQPQHF
.	TRBD1	TRBV6-5	TRBJ2-2	TGTGCCAGCCGACAGGGGAACACCGGGGAGCTGTTTTTT	CASRQGNTGELFF
.	.	TRBV30	TRBJ2-5	TGTGCCTGGAAACCATATGGACTACTCTGGTACTTC	CAWKPYGLLWYF
.	.	TRBV18	TRBJ1-5	TGTGCCAGCTCACCACCGGACAGAGGTTTTAATCAGCCCCAGCATTTT	CASSPPDRGFNQPQHF
few	.	TRBV7-2	TRBJ1-1	TGTGCCAGCAGAGTCCAGAGGTGGTTCACTGAAGCTTTCTTT	CASRVQRWFTEAFF
.	.	TRBV6-5	TRBJ2-1	TGTGCCAGCAGTTACCAGGCAGGGGTGGAGCAGTTCTTC	CASSYQAGVEQFF
.	.	TRBV30	TRBJ1-5	TGTGCCTGGAGCGGTTATAGCAATCAGCCCCAGCATTTT	CAWSGYSNQPQHF
.	TRBD2	TRBV7-2	TRBJ2-1	TGTGCCAGCAGCTTTCAGCGGGGGGGCAATGAGCAGTTCTTC	CASSFQRGGNEQFF
.	.	TRBV27	TRBJ2-1	TGTGCCAGCAGTTTATGGGAGGACCTTTACAATGAGCAGTTCTTC	CASSLWEDLYNEQFF
.	.	TRBV5-1	TRBJ2-1	TGCGCCAGCAGCTCCCCAGGGACTGGCGAGCAGTTCTTC	CASSSPGTGEQFF
.	TRBD1	TRBV30	TRBJ2-7	TGTGCCTGGGGACAGGCCGTAGACGAGCAGTACTTC	CAWGQAVDEQYF
few	TRBD1	TRBV5-4	TRBJ1-2	TGTGCCAGCAGGTCGACAGGGGGCAATAGCTATGGCTACACCTTC	CASRSTGGNSYGYTF
.	.	TRBV7-2	TRBJ1-2	TGTGCCAGCAGCTTGGAGGAAGGTGGCTATGGCTACACCTTC	CASSLEEGGYGYTF
.	.	TRBV28	TRBJ1-1	TGTGCCAGCAGTCTAATAACGGTGAACACTGAAGCTTTCTTT	CASSLITVNTEAFF
.	TRBD2	TRBV9	TRBJ2-3	TGTGCCAGCAGCGTATCTCAAGCGGGGGGTACGCAGTATTTT	CASSVSQAGGTQYF
.	.	TRBV7-9	TRBJ2-5	TGTGCCAGCAGCCCTGGACAGTGGGAGACCCAGTACTTC	CASSPGQWETQYF
.	.	TRBV7-9	TRBJ1-1	TGTGCCAGCAGCTTACAGCGGGACACTGAAGCTTTCTTT	CASSLQRDTEAFF
.	TRBD2	TRBV6-5	TRBJ2-3	TGTGCCAGCAGTTACTCTGGGACTAGCTCAGCAGATACGCAGTATTTT	CASSYSGTSSADTQYF
.	.	TRBV1	TRBJ2-3	TGCACCAGCAGCCGGGGACTCGAGGGGACAGATACGCAGTATTTT	CTSSRGLEGTDTQYF
.	TRBD1	TRBV10-2	TRBJ1-1	TGCGCCAGCATGCGACAGGGAAATCAGAACACTGAAGCTTTCTTT	CASMRQGNQNTEAFF
.	.	TRBV29-1	TRBJ2-1	TGCAGCGTTGAATGGCAGATCAAAAATGAGCAGTTCTTC	CSVEWQIKNEQFF
.	TRBD2	TRBV28	TRBJ2-3	TGTGCCAGCACCTTGCCCCGGGGGGGCCTAAATACGGGTACGCAGTATTTT	CASTLPRGGLNTGTQYF
once	TRBD1	TRBV4-3	TRBJ1-1	TGCGCCAGCAGCCAAGATCCGGGACAGGGTGGCACTGAAGCTTTCTTT	CASSQDPGQGGTEAFF
.	.	TRBV10-3	TRBJ2-1	TGTGCCATCAGTGAGGAGGGAATAAGGAATGAGCAGTTCTTC	CAISEEGIRNEQFF
.	TRBD1	TRBV7-2	TRBJ1-4	TGTGCCAGCAGCAAGGGGGCTTCTAATGAAAAACTGTTTTTT	CASSKGASNEKLFF
.	.	TRBV7-2	TRBJ1-2	TGTGCCAGCAGCTTAGAACGATCTATCACCTTC	CASSLERSITF
.	.	TRBV30	TRBJ1-3	TGTGCCTGGAGTATACTTGGAAACACCATATATTTT	CAWSILGNTIYF
.	TRBD1	TRBV7-2	TRBJ1-4	TGTGCCAGCAGCTTAGTAGACAGGGGGCGAGAAAAACTGTTTTTT	CASSLVDRGREKLFF